One sample yielded the 2 T cell receptor beta chains listed below, sequenced in a study of technical replicates of blood from several donors. The method was immunoSEQ multiplex PCR; TCRdb's version includes in-frame clones alone and lacks a portion of them. The sample records tens of thousands of clones, around 97% being singletons. Input material: T cells isolated from PBMCs. These receptors were collected from a human donor in good health.

Worth noting for this clone: Its ends do not fully match the called genes, so a read error is possible. The genes are TRBV9 and TRBJ2-7; no definite D call. Germline-derived CDR1 and CDR2 are SGDLS and YYNGEE. The CDR3 runs to 15 residues. CDR3 nucleotide sequence: TGTGCCAGCAGCGTAGGCACAACTACCTCCTCCGAGCAGTACTTC. This sequence encodes CASSVGTTTSSEQYF.

The V and J genes are TRBV6-5 and TRBJ1-6; 7 bases fit TRBD1. Germline V lookup: CDR1 MNHEY, CDR2 SVGAGI. After removal of 2 bases from V and 9 bases from J, the junction contained 7 bases not matched to a gene. This CDR3 is 15 amino acids long. The CDR3 DNA is TGTGCCAGCAGTTACCGAGGGGGCTCTGCTTCACCCCTCCACTTT. It specifies CASSYRGGSASPLHF.